These T cell receptor beta chains were read from a single sample in a study of blood T cells in healthy people across ages. TCRdb itself ran the 5' RACE reads through MiXCR, one entry per CDR3 protein. The table lists roughly 1.5 million distinct CDR3 sequences, approximately 43% of them singletons. Sequenced: blood. These receptors came from a woman aged 18-30 years in good health. CDR3s include the opening cysteine and the closing phenylalanine or tryptophan. D genes are given only for firm matches. Size is omitted from some rows. Given values are once, few, many or a class for expanded clones.

j_call cdr3_length clone_size v_call d_call cdr3_nt cdr3_aa
TRBJ1-2 13 . TRBV20-1 . TGCAGTGCTGCCTCCGGGACGGGCTATGGCTACACCTTC CSAASGTGYGYTF
TRBJ2-7 16 . TRBV28 . TGTGCCAGCAGTATTCCGCGGGACAGCTCCTACAATGAGCAGTACTTC CASSIPRDSSYNEQYF
TRBJ2-2 15 . TRBV7-2 . TGTGCCAGCAGCTTAACTTCTTCTGTATCCGGGGAGCTGTTTTTT CASSLTSSVSGELFF
TRBJ2-3 16 few TRBV7-2 . TGTGCCAGCAGCTTTTACTTCGCGGGCCACACAGATACGCAGTATTTT CASSFYFAGHTDTQYF
TRBJ2-7 12 . TRBV4-2 . TGTGCCAGCAGCCTGACCCAGAATGAGCAGTACTTC CASSLTQNEQYF
TRBJ2-1 14 . TRBV29-1 TRBD2 TGCAGCGTTGTAGCGGGGGGGACGTACAATGAGCAGTTCTTC CSVVAGGTYNEQFF
TRBJ1-2 16 . TRBV6-5 . TGTGCCAGCAGTTACTCGCGTAGGGGGGGTAACTATGGCTACACCTTC CASSYSRRGGNYGYTF
TRBJ1-1 16 . TRBV5-1 TRBD1 TGCGCCAGCAGCAGAGGAGACAGGGGGCTTTTCGATGAAGCTTTCTTT CASSRGDRGLFDEAFF
TRBJ2-1 16 . TRBV7-9 TRBD2 TGTGCCAGCAGCTCGACTTGGACTAGATTGGATCTTATGCAGTTCTTC CASSSTWTRLDLMQFF
TRBJ1-2 15 few TRBV2 . TGTGCCAGCAGTGAACGGCAGGGGTTGGTCTATGGCTACACCTTC CASSERQGLVYGYTF
TRBJ2-5 15 . TRBV6-5 . TGTGCCAGCAGCAAGCGTCGGGGAGGAGCCGAGACCCAGTACTTC CASSKRRGGAETQYF
TRBJ2-1 16 . TRBV20-1 TRBD2 TGCAGTGCCCATGGCCTAGCGGGGAGCTCCTACAATGAGCAGTTCTTC CSAHGLAGSSYNEQFF
TRBJ2-1 14 . TRBV11-3 TRBD1 TGTGCCAGCAGCCATCGAGACAGGGTTGGTGAGCAGTTCTTC CASSHRDRVGEQFF
TRBJ2-1 15 . TRBV27 . TGTGCCAGCAGTAGGGCCCCAGGCTCCTACAATGAGCAGTTCTTC CASSRAPGSYNEQFF
TRBJ1-4 14 . TRBV9 . TGTGCCAGCACCAGGGGAGCTCGCAATGAAAAACTGTTTTTT CASTRGARNEKLFF
TRBJ1-5 15 . TRBV6-2/TRBV6-3 . TGTGCCAGCAGTTGGGGGAACAGGGATAATCAGCCCCAGCATTTT CASSWGNRDNQPQHF
TRBJ2-7 14 . TRBV9 . TGTGCCAGCAGCTCCGGCCCAAGATCCTACGAGCAGTACTTC CASSSGPRSYEQYF
TRBJ1-4 12 . TRBV20-1 TRBD1 TGCAGTGGGACAGGGGGCGGCGAAAAACTGTTTTTT CSGTGGGEKLFF
TRBJ2-6 17 . TRBV4-1 . TGCGCCAGCAGCCAAGATCCAGACAGCTCTGGGGCCAACGTCCTGACTTTC CASSQDPDSSGANVLTF
TRBJ2-7 14 few TRBV11-2 . TGTGCCAGCAGCTTTCCGACTGTTGACTACGAGCAGTACTTC CASSFPTVDYEQYF
TRBJ1-4 10 few TRBV29-1 . TGCGTCGGGACCGAAGGGAAACTGTTTTTT CVGTEGKLFF
TRBJ2-1 15 . TRBV7-9 . TGTGCCAGCAGCTTAGCCATGACAGATTACAATGAGCAGTTCTTC CASSLAMTDYNEQFF
TRBJ2-3 18 once TRBV28 . TGTGCCAGCAGCCCTACGGGCGGGCCCAAAATCAGCACAGATACGCAGTATTTT CASSPTGGPKISTDTQYF
TRBJ1-1 14 . TRBV6-5 . TGTGCCAGCAGTCCTCGAACGGCCAGAACTGAAGCTTTCTTT CASSPRTARTEAFF
TRBJ2-2 16 . TRBV7-3 TRBD1 TGTGCCAGCAGCTGGACCGGGACAGAGTCCACCGGGGAGCTGTTTTTT CASSWTGTESTGELFF
TRBJ2-1 19 . TRBV11-2 TRBD2 TGTGCCAGCAGCAACCACATAGCCGGGACTAGCGCAAGGTGGAATGAGCAGTTCTTC CASSNHIAGTSARWNEQFF
TRBJ2-1 18 few TRBV7-2 . TGTGCCAGCAGCTCCCGCCCCGGTTCGGTCAGGTCCTACAATGAGCAGTTCTTC CASSSRPGSVRSYNEQFF
TRBJ1-2 16 few TRBV29-1 TRBD1 TGCAGCGTTGGGCTAACAGGGGGCGCAGTTATATCGGGCTACACCTTC CSVGLTGGAVISGYTF
TRBJ2-1 17 . TRBV7-8 TRBD1 TGTGCCAGCAACCAAAGAGAAGGGGGCACAGGCTACAATGAGCAGTTCTTC CASNQREGGTGYNEQFF
TRBJ2-5 16 few TRBV4-3 TRBD2 TGCGCCAGCAGCCAAGATCTAGCGGGGGTCCCAGAGACCCAGTACTTC CASSQDLAGVPETQYF
TRBJ2-7 13 many TRBV7-2 . TGTGCCAGCAGCCTGGACAGTACCTACGAGCAGTACTTC CASSLDSTYEQYF
TRBJ1-4 16 few TRBV29-1 . TGCAGCGTTGACCTACTCAATTCAGGAGAGGATGAAAAACTGTTTTTT CSVDLLNSGEDEKLFF
TRBJ2-1 13 few TRBV7-8 . TGTGCCAGCAGCTTAAAAGCTGCGAATGAGCAGTTCTTC CASSLKAANEQFF
TRBJ2-1 15 . TRBV4-1 . TGCGCCAGCAGCCAAGGGGAGGTGACCTACAATGAGCAGTTCTTC CASSQGEVTYNEQFF
TRBJ2-3 17 . TRBV6-5 TRBD2 TGTGCCAGCAGTTACATGGGACTAGCTACCTCCACAGATACGCAGTATTTT CASSYMGLATSTDTQYF
TRBJ2-3 12 . TRBV13 . TGTGCCAGCAGCCGAGGGTCCGGTACGCAGTATTTT CASSRGSGTQYF
TRBJ1-1 14 . TRBV6-4 . TGTGCCAGCAGTAACAGTCGGAGGGACACTGAAGCTTTCTTT CASSNSRRDTEAFF
TRBJ2-3 17 . TRBV7-9 . TGTGCCAGCAGCTTAATAGGTCCGGCGGGAAAGGAGGGAACTCAGTATTTT CASSLIGPAGKEGTQYF
TRBJ2-7 13 few TRBV21-1 . TGTGCCAGCAGCAATGACAGCCCCTACGAGCAGTACTTC CASSNDSPYEQYF
TRBJ2-7 16 . TRBV11-2 TRBD1 TGTGCCAGCAGCTCGACCCCGACAGGGCGGTACATCGAGCAGTACTTC CASSSTPTGRYIEQYF
TRBJ2-3 14 . TRBV29-1 . TGCAGCGTTGAAGGGTTTCTGGCCACAGATACGCAGTATTTT CSVEGFLATDTQYF
TRBJ1-1 13 . TRBV7-8 . TGTGCCAGCAGGCGGCACTTCCTCGCTTTGGCTTTCTTT CASRRHFLALAFF
TRBJ2-1 15 . TRBV6-2/TRBV6-3 TRBD2 TGTGCCAGCAGTCCTATTAGCGGGCTTAACAATGAGCAGTTCTTC CASSPISGLNNEQFF
TRBJ1-5 15 . TRBV20-1 . TGCAGTGCTAGGGGAGACAGTTATAGCAATCAGCCCCAGCATTTT CSARGDSYSNQPQHF